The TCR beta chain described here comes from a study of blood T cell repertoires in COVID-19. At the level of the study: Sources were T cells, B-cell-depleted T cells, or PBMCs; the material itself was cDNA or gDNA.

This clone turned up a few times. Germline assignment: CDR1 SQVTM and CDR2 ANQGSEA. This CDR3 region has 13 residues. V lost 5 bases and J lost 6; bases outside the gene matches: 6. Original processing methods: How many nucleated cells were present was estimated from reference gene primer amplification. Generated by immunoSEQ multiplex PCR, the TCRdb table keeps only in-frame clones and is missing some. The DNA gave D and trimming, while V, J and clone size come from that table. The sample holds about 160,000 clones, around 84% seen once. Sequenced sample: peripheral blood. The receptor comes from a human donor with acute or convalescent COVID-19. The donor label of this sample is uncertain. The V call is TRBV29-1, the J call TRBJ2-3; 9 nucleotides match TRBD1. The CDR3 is CSVTGGPWDTQYF. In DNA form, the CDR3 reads TGCAGCGTTACAGGGGGCCCATGGGATACGCAGTATTTT.